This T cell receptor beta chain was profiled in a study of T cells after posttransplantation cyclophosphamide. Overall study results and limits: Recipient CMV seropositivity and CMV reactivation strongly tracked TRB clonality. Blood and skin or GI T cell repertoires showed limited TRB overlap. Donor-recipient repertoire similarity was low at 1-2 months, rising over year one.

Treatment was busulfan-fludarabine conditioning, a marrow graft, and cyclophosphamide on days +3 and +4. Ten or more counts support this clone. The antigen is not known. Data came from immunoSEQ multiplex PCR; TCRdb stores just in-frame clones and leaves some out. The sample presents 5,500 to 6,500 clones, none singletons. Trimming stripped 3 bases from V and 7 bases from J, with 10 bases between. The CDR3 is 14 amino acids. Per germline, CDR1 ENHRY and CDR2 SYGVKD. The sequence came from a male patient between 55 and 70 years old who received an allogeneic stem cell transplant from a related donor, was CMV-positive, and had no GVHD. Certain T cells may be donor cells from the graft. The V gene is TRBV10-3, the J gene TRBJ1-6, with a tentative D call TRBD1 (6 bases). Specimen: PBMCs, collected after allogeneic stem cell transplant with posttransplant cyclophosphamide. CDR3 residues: CAISDQGPNSPLHF. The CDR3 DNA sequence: TGTGCCATCAGTGACCAGGGGCCCAATTCACCCCTCCACTTT.